This T cell receptor beta chain was obtained from a study of OX40 agonist ivuxolimab in advanced cancers. In the study overall: Three patients, one with hepatocellular carcinoma and two with cutaneous melanoma, responded partially.

Study-level findings and limits: Both CD4+ and CD8+ T cell populations in blood had undergone clonal expansion by week 6 at 0.1 to 3.0 mg/kg.

There are 16 residues in the CDR3. Germline assignment: CDR1 SGHRS and CDR2 YFSETQ. Trimming left V 2 bases short and J 0 bases short, with 11 bases between. Sequencing was performed with immunoSEQ multiplex PCR; in TCRdb, only in-frame clones are kept and a portion is missing. The sample carries 55,000 to 60,000 clones, 70% to 90% recorded once. Remarks on this clone: Its target is not known.

The chain links TRBV5-1 to TRBJ2-2, with D perhaps TRBD1 (6 bases). This clonotype was sampled from an adult with an advanced solid tumor such as melanoma, head and neck, liver or kidney cancer. Sequenced here: CD4+ or CD8+ T cells sorted from blood, sampled in a trial of the OX40 agonist ivuxolimab. The CDR3 region is CASSLGQGSNTGELFF. In nucleotides, the CDR3 is TGCGCCAGCAGCTTAGGGCAGGGGTCGAACACCGGGGAGCTGTTTTTT.